Listed below are T cell receptor beta chains from one sample, sequenced in a study of beta chain features in type 1 diabetes. Data came from immunoSEQ multiplex PCR; TCRdb stores just in-frame clones and leaves some out. The sample carries around 290,000 clones, around 7.3% recorded once. The sample consisted of central memory CD4+ T cells from blood. These receptors all come from a woman aged 18-35 years in good health. Each CDR3 is given with its conserved first and last residue. A D gene is named only where the DNA matches it firmly. Expanded clones are given a class, and other clones once, few, many or no size at all.

>TRBD1|NA|TRBV27|TRBJ2-3
TGTGCCAGCAGTTTATCGACATGGACAGGGCCAACGAGCACAGATACGCAGTATTTT
CASSLSTWTGPTSTDTQYF
>TRBD1|NA|TRBV7-2|TRBJ1-3
TGTGCCAGCAGCTTAGCCGGACAGGGTTGGGACACCATATATTTT
CASSLAGQGWDTIYF
>NA|few|TRBV2|TRBJ2-4
TGTGCCAGCAGTGAGACCGCGGGACAGCAGAAAAACATTCAGTACTTC
CASSETAGQQKNIQYF
>NA|many|TRBV20-1|TRBJ2-1
TGCAGTGCTAGACAGGGGAATGAGCAGTTCTTC
CSARQGNEQFF
>NA|many|TRBV7-9|TRBJ1-5
TGTGCCAGCAGCTTAAGGCGGGGGAACCCCCAGCATTTT
CASSLRRGNPQHF
>NA|many|TRBV7-3|TRBJ2-1
TGTGCCAGCAGCTGTCTGATAATCAGGCAGTTCTTC
CASSCLIIRQFF
>TRBD1|few|TRBV5-5|TRBJ2-1
TGTGCCAGCAGCCCCCGGGACAGGGGCTTTGAGAAGCAGTTCTTC
CASSPRDRGFEKQFF
>NA|NA|TRBV7-9|TRBJ1-1
TGTGCCAGCAGCTTAGGGTTGCAGGATGAAGCTTTCTTT
CASSLGLQDEAFF
>NA|NA|TRBV7-7|TRBJ2-1
TGTGCTAGCAGCTTTTTCAGGGACTCCTACAATGAGCAGTTCTTC
CASSFFRDSYNEQFF
>NA|few|TRBV27|TRBJ1-2
TGTGCCAGCAGTTCCCAGATTTCTAACTATGGCTACACCTTC
CASSSQISNYGYTF
>NA|many|TRBV14|TRBJ2-6
TGTGCCAGCAGCCAATCGACAGGTCCCCCACCTGGGGCCAACGTCCTGACTTTC
CASSQSTGPPPGANVLTF
>TRBD1|NA|TRBV7-2|TRBJ2-3
TGTGCCAGCAGCTCCAGACAGGGGGCAGATACGCAGTATTTT
CASSSRQGADTQYF
>NA|NA|TRBV21-1|TRBJ1-1
TGTGCCAGCATCTGGAGGACATTGAACACTGAAGCTTTCTTT
CASIWRTLNTEAFF
>NA|few|TRBV4-1|TRBJ2-5
TGCGCCAGCAGCCGGGGGTCGGAGACCCAGTACTTC
CASSRGSETQYF
>NA|few|TRBV28|TRBJ1-3
TGTGCCGTCCGGAAAGCCGGTGACACCATATATTTT
CAVRKAGDTIYF
>NA|few|TRBV6-6|TRBJ2-1
TGTGCCAGCAGCTACACCAGAACCTACAATGAGCAGTTCTTC
CASSYTRTYNEQFF
>NA|many|TRBV18|TRBJ1-1
TGTGCCAGCTCACCTGCTGAGGGCACTGAAGCTTTCTTT
CASSPAEGTEAFF
>NA|NA|TRBV4-3|TRBJ2-5
TGCGCCAGCAGCCAGGGTCTGGGATTCCAAGAGACCCAGTACTTC
CASSQGLGFQETQYF
>NA|NA|TRBV19|TRBJ2-1
TGTGCCAGTAGTGGTCCCACAGGGCGAAAGGAGCAGTTCTTC
CASSGPTGRKEQFF
>TRBD2|NA|TRBV7-2|TRBJ2-1
TGTGCCAGCAGCTCTAGCGGGAATGAGCAGTTCTTC
CASSSSGNEQFF
>TRBD1|NA|TRBV7-8|TRBJ1-2
TGTGCCAGCAGCTTACACGGGGGAGACAGGGGAGACGGCTACACCTTC
CASSLHGGDRGDGYTF
>NA|many|TRBV6-5|TRBJ2-3
TGTGCCAGCAGGGGGGTCGGGGTCTCACGGGATACGCAGTATTTT
CASRGVGVSRDTQYF
>TRBD1|NA|TRBV7-2|TRBJ2-4
TGTGCCAGCAGTCAAGTACAGGGGGGCAAAAACATTCAGTACTTC
CASSQVQGGKNIQYF
>TRBD2|many|TRBV7-3|TRBJ2-1
TGTGCCAGCAGCTCACTAGCGGGAGCTGTACAATCTGAGCAGTTCTTC
CASSSLAGAVQSEQFF
>TRBD1|NA|TRBV7-8|TRBJ2-5
TGTGCCAGCGGCCCGACAGGGAGCGTCCAAGAGACCCAGTACTTC
CASGPTGSVQETQYF
>NA|few|TRBV7-7|TRBJ2-2
TGTGCCAGCAGCTTAAATAGACTGGCCGGGGAGCTGTTTTTT
CASSLNRLAGELFF
>TRBD2|many|TRBV30|TRBJ2-3
TGTGCCTGGAGTTTCGCGGGGGATGGGGATACGCAGTATTTT
CAWSFAGDGDTQYF
>NA|few|TRBV5-4|TRBJ1-4
TGTGCCAGCAGCTTGGAGTCCACCGAAAAACTGTTTTTT
CASSLESTEKLFF
>NA|few|TRBV2|TRBJ1-4
TGTGCCAGCAGTGAAGGTTTGAATGAAAAACTGTTTTTT
CASSEGLNEKLFF
>NA|few|TRBV9|TRBJ2-3
TGTGCCAGCAGCGTACGGCAGGGAAGCACAGATACGCAGTATTTT
CASSVRQGSTDTQYF
>NA|NA|TRBV7-2|TRBJ1-2
TGTGCCAGCAGCTCAGGGGTGATGCGGGGCTACACCTTC
CASSSGVMRGYTF
>NA|few|TRBV7-9|TRBJ2-3
TGTGCCAGCAGCATGGGGCAGGCAGACGCAGATACGCAGTATTTT
CASSMGQADADTQYF
>TRBD1|few|TRBV7-7|TRBJ1-1
TGTGCTAGCAGCCAGGGACAGGGCACTGAAGCTTTCTTT
CASSQGQGTEAFF
>NA|few|TRBV19|TRBJ1-4
TGTGCCAGTGGGTTTTGGGGAACTAATGAAAAACTGTTTTTT
CASGFWGTNEKLFF
>NA|few|TRBV5-6|TRBJ2-1
TGTGCCAGCAGCTTCGGTAGGGCAGTCTACAATGAGCAGTTCTTC
CASSFGRAVYNEQFF
>NA|many|TRBV12-5|TRBJ1-1
TGTGCTAGTGGGACTCCGACTGAAGCTTTCTTT
CASGTPTEAFF
>NA|few|TRBV13|TRBJ1-4
TGTGCCAGCAGCTTATCGGTTGCACGGAATAATGAAAAACTGTTTTTT
CASSLSVARNNEKLFF
>NA|NA|TRBV25-1|TRBJ2-5
TGTGCCAGCAAGCAGGGTAAACAAGAGACCCAGTACTTC
CASKQGKQETQYF
>NA|few|TRBV4-2|TRBJ1-3
TGTGCCAGCAGCCCGGCCATAGACTCTGGAAACACCATATATTTT
CASSPAIDSGNTIYF
>NA|NA|TRBV6-8|TRBJ1-1
TGTGCCAGCAGTTACTCGAGTGGGAGACCGGAACCTGTGAACACTGAAGCTTTCTTT
CASSYSSGRPEPVNTEAFF
>TRBD1|many|TRBV29-1|TRBJ2-5
TGCAGCGTCGATGGGACAGGGGGCCAAGAGACCCAGTACTTC
CSVDGTGGQETQYF
>TRBD1|NA|TRBV27|TRBJ2-4
TGTGCCAGCAGTACGGGCGGACAGGGGTGGATTCAGTACTTC
CASSTGGQGWIQYF
>NA|NA|TRBV9|TRBJ2-3
TGTGCCAGCAGCGTAGCCAGCACAGATACGCAGTATTTT
CASSVASTDTQYF
>NA|NA|TRBV18|TRBJ1-1
TGTGCCAGCTCACTACATGACAGGAACACTGAAGCTTTCTTT
CASSLHDRNTEAFF
>NA|few|TRBV19|TRBJ2-5
TGTGCCAGTAGTATAGCGGGCCAAGAGACCCAGTACTTC
CASSIAGQETQYF
>NA|NA|TRBV2|TRBJ2-1
TGTGCCAGCAGGGGTAACCAGGGTTCGGAGCAGTTCTTC
CASRGNQGSEQFF
>NA|few|TRBV29-1|TRBJ1-4
TGCAGCGTTGCTTGGAGCTGGGAAAAACTGTTTTTT
CSVAWSWEKLFF
>NA|few|TRBV18|TRBJ2-5
TGTGCCAGCTCACCGCCCCTTAGCGCCAACCTAGAGACCCAGTACTTC
CASSPPLSANLETQYF
>TRBD1|few|TRBV6-5|TRBJ2-1
TGTGCCAGCAGCCCCCGGACAGGGGCTAGGAGTGAGCAGTTCTTC
CASSPRTGARSEQFF